The 2 T cell receptor beta chains reported below all come from one sample, sequenced in a study of blood T cell repertoires in COVID-19. Sequenced by immunoSEQ multiplex PCR; TCRdb stores in-frame clones only, minus some. The repertoire holds 150,000 to 200,000 clones, with roughly 82% as singletons. The sequencing sample was made of peripheral blood. The receptors originated from a woman in her 70s with acute or convalescent COVID-19.

This clone was seen once. The V gene is TRBV6-5, the J gene TRBJ1-1, with TRBD1 identical over 9 bases. CDR3 length: 15 amino acids. CDR1 is MNHEY and CDR2 is SVGAGI in the germline V gene. V lost 7 bases, J lost 1 base, and 7 bases stayed unmatched. This CDR3 is CASIERQGGNTEAFF. In DNA, the CDR3 is TGTGCCAGCATAGAAAGACAGGGGGGGAACACTGAAGCTTTCTTT.

The chain links TRBV7-9 to TRBJ2-1; D remains ambiguous. This CDR3 region has 13 residues. Germline CDR1 reads SEHNR; CDR2 reads FQNEAQ (reference sequence). V gave up 3 bases and J gave up 5 bases, with 8 bases separating them. The CDR3 region is CASSFDTHNEQFF. The CDR3 DNA reads TGTGCCAGCAGCTTTGACACACACAATGAGCAGTTCTTC.